This record concerns one T cell receptor (beta chain) sequence. The junction departs from germline at one end; a sequencing error may be responsible. This sample is part of a study of blood T cells in healthy people across ages. The CDR3 extends over 16 amino acids. Germline CDR1 reads LGHDT; CDR2 reads YNNKEL (reference sequence). Donor samples were obtained from healthy Caucasian individuals from Russia, aged about 6 to 100. A second roughly 6 to 12 cycle PCR used barcoded and J-beta primers. TCRdb itself ran the 5' RACE reads through MiXCR, one entry per CDR3 protein. The data hold 1.5 million to 2 million distinct CDR3 sequences, with about 39% observed a single time.

This chain uses TRBV3-1 with TRBJ2-3, with D tentatively TRBD1 (5 bases). The TCR comes from a human donor in good health. The sample was blood. CDR3 DNA: TGTGCCGGCAGCCAAGATGTATCAGGGATTACAGATACGCAGTATTTT. Translated, it gives CAGSQDVSGITDTQYF.